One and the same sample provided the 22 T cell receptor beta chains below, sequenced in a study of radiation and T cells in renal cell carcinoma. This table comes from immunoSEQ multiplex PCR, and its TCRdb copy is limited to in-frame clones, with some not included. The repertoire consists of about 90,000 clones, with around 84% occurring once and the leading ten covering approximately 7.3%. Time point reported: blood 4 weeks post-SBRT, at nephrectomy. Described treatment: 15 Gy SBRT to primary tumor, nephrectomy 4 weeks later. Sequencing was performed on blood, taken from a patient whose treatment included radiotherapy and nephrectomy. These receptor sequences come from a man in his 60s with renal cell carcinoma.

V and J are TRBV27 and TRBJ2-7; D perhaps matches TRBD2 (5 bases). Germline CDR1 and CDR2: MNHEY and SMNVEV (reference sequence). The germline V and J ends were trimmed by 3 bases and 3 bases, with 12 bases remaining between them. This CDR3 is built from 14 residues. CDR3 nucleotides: TGTGCCAGCAGTTTGGCCGGGGTGGGCTACGAGCAGTACTTC. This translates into CASSLAGVGYEQYF.

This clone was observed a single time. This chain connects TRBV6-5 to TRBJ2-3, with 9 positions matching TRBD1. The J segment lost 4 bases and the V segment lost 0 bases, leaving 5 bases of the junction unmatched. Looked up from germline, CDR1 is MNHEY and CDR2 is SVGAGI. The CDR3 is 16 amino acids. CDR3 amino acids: CASSYSGTGPPDTQYF. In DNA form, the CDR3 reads TGTGCCAGCAGTTACTCCGGGACAGGGCCCCCAGATACGCAGTATTTT.

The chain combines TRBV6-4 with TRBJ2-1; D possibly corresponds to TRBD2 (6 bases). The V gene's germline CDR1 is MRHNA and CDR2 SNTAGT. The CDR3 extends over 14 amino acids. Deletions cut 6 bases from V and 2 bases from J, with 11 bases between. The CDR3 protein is CASRQGEAYNEQFF. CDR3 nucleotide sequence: TGTGCCAGCAGACAAGGGGAGGCCTACAATGAGCAGTTCTTC.

DNA for the CDR3: TGTGCCAGCAGCTCCGTCCTGGACAGGGAAGGCAATCAGCCCCAGCATTTT. It translates to CASSSVLDREGNQPQHF. This chain uses TRBV11-2 with TRBJ1-5; TRBD1 aligns across 8 bases. The ends lost 4 bases at V and 2 bases at J; junction bases unmatched: 10. In germline, CDR1 is SGHAT, CDR2 FQNNGV. This CDR3 comprises 17 residues.

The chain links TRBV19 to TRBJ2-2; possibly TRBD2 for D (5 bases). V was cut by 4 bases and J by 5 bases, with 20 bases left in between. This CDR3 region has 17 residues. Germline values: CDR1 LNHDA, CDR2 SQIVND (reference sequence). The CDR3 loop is CASSRELVGSGTGELFF. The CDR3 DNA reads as TGTGCCAGTAGTAGGGAACTAGTCGGTTCCGGAACCGGGGAGCTGTTTTTT.

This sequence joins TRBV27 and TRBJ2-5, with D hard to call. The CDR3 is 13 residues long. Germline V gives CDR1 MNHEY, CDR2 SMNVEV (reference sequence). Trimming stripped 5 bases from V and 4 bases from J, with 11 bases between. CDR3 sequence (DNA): TGTGCCAGCAGTACGGTCCCAAGAGAGACCCAGTACTTC. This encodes CASSTVPRETQYF.

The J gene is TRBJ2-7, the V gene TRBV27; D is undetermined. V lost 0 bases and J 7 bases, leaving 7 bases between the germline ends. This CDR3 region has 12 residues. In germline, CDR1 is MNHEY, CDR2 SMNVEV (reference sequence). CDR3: CASSLSGREQYF. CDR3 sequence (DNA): TGTGCCAGCAGTTTATCAGGGCGGGAGCAGTACTTC.

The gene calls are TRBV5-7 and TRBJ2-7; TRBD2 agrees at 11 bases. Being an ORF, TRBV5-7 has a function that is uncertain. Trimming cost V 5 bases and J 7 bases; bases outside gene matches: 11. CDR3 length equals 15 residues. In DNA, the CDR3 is TGTGCCAGCAGACTAACTAGCGGGAGAGAGAGAGAGCAGTACTTC. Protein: CASRLTSGREREQYF.

CDR3 DNA: TGTGCCAGCAGGATTCCGATTAACACTGAAGCTTTCTTT. Its translation: CASRIPINTEAFF. The V call is TRBV28, the J call TRBJ1-1; no reliable D call. The CDR3 is 13 amino acids. V was cut by 6 bases and J by 2 bases, with 10 bases left in between. Germline V gene sequence: CDR1 MDHEN, CDR2 SYDVKM.

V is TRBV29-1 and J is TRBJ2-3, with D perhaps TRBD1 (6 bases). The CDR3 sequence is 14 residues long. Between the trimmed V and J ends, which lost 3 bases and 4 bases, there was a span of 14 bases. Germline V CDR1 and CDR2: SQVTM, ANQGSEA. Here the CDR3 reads CSVDPGKGADTQYF. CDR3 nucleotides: TGCAGCGTTGACCCGGGAAAGGGGGCAGATACGCAGTATTTT.

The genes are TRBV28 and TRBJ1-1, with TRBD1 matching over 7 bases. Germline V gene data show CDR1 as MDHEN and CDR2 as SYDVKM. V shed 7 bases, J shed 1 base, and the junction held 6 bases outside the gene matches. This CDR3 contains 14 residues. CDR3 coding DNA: TGTGCCAGCAAAGGGGGCCCGAGGAACACTGAAGCTTTCTTT. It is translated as CASKGGPRNTEAFF.

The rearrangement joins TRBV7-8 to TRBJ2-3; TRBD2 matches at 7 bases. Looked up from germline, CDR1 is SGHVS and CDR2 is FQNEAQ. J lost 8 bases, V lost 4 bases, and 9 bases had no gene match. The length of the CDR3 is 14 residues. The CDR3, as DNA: TGTGCCAGCAGCTCCCGGGAGGTCGGTGGTACGCAGTATTTT. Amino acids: CASSSREVGGTQYF.

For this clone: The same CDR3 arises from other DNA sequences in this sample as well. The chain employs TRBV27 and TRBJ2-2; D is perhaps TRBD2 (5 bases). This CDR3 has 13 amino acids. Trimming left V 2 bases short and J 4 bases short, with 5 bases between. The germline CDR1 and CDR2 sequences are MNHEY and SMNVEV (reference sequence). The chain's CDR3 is CASSLSGTGELFF. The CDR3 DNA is TGTGCCAGCAGTTTAAGCGGCACCGGGGAGCTGTTTTTT.

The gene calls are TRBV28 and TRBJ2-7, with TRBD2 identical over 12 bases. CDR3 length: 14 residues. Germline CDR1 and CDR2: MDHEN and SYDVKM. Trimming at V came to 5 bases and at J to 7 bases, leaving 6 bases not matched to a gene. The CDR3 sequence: CASSPGLAGSEQYF. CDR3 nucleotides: TGTGCCAGCAGTCCGGGACTAGCGGGTAGTGAGCAGTACTTC.

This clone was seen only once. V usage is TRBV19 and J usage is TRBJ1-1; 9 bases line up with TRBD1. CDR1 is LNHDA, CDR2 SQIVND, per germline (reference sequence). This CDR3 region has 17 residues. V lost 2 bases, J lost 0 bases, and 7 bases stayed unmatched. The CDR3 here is CASSIYRGQLVNTEAFF. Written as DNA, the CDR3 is TGTGCCAGTAGTATATACAGGGGGCAGTTAGTGAACACTGAAGCTTTCTTT.

The CDR3 loop is CASSSFTGHQPQHF. The CDR3 region has the DNA TGTGCCAGCAGTTCCTTCACAGGGCATCAGCCCCAGCATTTT. The chain is built from TRBV28 and TRBJ1-5; a weak D match, TRBD1 (6 bases). The V and J ends lost 4 bases and 5 bases respectively, with 12 bases between them. The CDR3 extends over 14 amino acids. Germline CDR1 is MDHEN and CDR2 is SYDVKM.

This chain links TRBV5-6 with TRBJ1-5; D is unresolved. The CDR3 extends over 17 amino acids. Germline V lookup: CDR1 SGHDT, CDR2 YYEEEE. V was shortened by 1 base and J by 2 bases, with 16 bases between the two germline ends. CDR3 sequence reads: CASSLMVLGGGNQPQHF. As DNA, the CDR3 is TGTGCCAGCAGCTTGATGGTCCTCGGCGGTGGCAATCAGCCCCAGCATTTT.

Here the CDR3 reads CASRKISSDWGPQPQHF. The CDR3 DNA sequence: TGTGCCAGCAGAAAAATCAGCAGCGATTGGGGTCCTCAGCCCCAGCATTTT. The V gene is TRBV9, the J gene TRBJ1-5; D is ambiguous. This CDR3 is built from 17 residues. Per the germline V gene, CDR1 is SGDLS and CDR2 is YYNGEE. V lost 5 bases and J 6 bases, leaving 24 bases between the germline ends.

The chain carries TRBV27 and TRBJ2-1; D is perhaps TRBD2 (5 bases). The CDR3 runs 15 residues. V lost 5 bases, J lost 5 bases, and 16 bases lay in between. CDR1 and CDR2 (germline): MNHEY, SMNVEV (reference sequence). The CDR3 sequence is CASSKRLLFDNEQFF. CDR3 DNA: TGTGCCAGCAGTAAGAGACTACTATTCGACAATGAGCAGTTCTTC.

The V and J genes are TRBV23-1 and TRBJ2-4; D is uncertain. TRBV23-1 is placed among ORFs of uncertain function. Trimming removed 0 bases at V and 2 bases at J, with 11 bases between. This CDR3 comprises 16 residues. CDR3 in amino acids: CASSQSSPGTKNIQYF. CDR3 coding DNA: TGCGCCAGCAGTCAATCATCCCCTGGGACCAAAAACATTCAGTACTTC.

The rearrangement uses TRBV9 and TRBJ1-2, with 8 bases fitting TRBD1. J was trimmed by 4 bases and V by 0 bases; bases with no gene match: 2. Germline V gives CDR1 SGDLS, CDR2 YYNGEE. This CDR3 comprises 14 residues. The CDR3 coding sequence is TGTGCCAGCAGCGTAGGGACAGGGTCCTATGGCTACACCTTC. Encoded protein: CASSVGTGSYGYTF.

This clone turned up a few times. CDR3 sequence reads: CASSLARGTVLAEAFF. As DNA, the CDR3 is TGTGCCAGCAGCTTAGCGCGGGGGACAGTTTTAGCTGAAGCTTTCTTT. The gene calls are TRBV7-9 and TRBJ1-1; 7 nucleotides align to TRBD1. Per the germline V gene, CDR1 is SEHNR and CDR2 is FQNEAQ (reference sequence). The CDR3 is made up of 16 amino acids. V lost 0 bases, J lost 6 bases, and 10 bases stayed unmatched.